This T cell receptor (beta chain) came from a study of T-cell memory formation after mild COVID-19. Study in general: TCR clusters were mostly donor specific. Study findings and constraints: Clones from the second wave (peaking day 37) had unconfirmed SARS-CoV-2 specificity. Some responding clones appeared in pre-infection memory, suggesting cross-reactive memory joined. Clones that contracted from day 15 to 85 had balanced CD4/CD8; later expanders were CD4+ biased.

This clonotype was recorded many times. Its matching antigen is unknown. In TCRdb, the 5' RACE reads were re-called with MiXCR into one record per CDR3 protein. The sample lists under 250,000 distinct CDR3 sequences, roughly 27% occurring once. The origin of this receptor is an adult woman who had mild COVID-19 (a few samples of this study predate the infection). Cell type and time point are not known. Material: PBMCs or a T cell subset sorted from them (not recorded which).

The CDR3 DNA reads as TGTGCCAGCAGTGGCCGTGGGGAGACCCAGTACTTC. Its translation: CASSGRGETQYF. The chain employs TRBV25-1 and TRBJ2-5, with no clear D. With 4 bases removed from V and 5 bases from J, the gap between germline ends came to 8 bases. Germline V gene sequence: CDR1 MGHDK, CDR2 SYGVNS. The CDR3 runs 12 residues.